This is a list of T cell receptor beta chains from one sample in a study of blood T cell repertoires in COVID-19. The table came from immunoSEQ multiplex PCR; TCRdb's copy has only in-frame clones and leaves some out. This sample carries about 260,000 clones, 80% to 90% of them seen once, and the ten largest clones take roughly a tenth. Material: peripheral blood. The receptors were gathered from a woman aged 70 to 79 with COVID-19, enrolled during active disease. CDR3s include the opening cysteine and the closing phenylalanine or tryptophan. The D gene is left open where the match is weak. The size entry is marked missing in some rows and otherwise reads once, few, many or a size class.

CDR3: CASSSGQDTGELFF; DNA: TGTGCCAGCAGCTCGGGACAAGACACCGGGGAGCTGTTTTTT; D: .; V: TRBV7-9; size: .; J: TRBJ2-2
CDR3: CASSSTSGSAYYNEQFF; DNA: TGCGCCAGCAGCTCGACTAGCGGGTCAGCCTACTACAATGAGCAGTTCTTC; D: TRBD2; V: TRBV5-1; size: .; J: TRBJ2-1
CDR3: CASSYEPYEQYF; DNA: TGTGCCAGCAGTTACGAGCCCTACGAGCAGTACTTC; D: .; V: TRBV6-5; size: once; J: TRBJ2-7
CDR3: CASSQGLAGAHEQYF; DNA: TGTGCCAGCAGCCAAGGACTAGCGGGAGCCCACGAGCAGTACTTC; D: TRBD2; V: TRBV3-1/TRBV3-2; size: .; J: TRBJ2-7
CDR3: CASSLIDRRSPLHF; DNA: TGTGCCAGCAGTTTAATTGACAGGCGCTCACCCCTCCACTTT; D: .; V: TRBV28; size: .; J: TRBJ1-6
CDR3: CAISGTVYEQYF; DNA: TGTGCCATCAGCGGGACAGTCTACGAGCAGTACTTC; D: TRBD1; V: TRBV10-3; size: .; J: TRBJ2-7
CDR3: CASSLDRATKAFF; DNA: TGTGCCAGCAGCCTAGACAGGGCTACTAAAGCTTTCTTT; D: TRBD1; V: TRBV11-3; size: .; J: TRBJ1-1
CDR3: CASSMGQDTDTQYF; DNA: TGCGCCAGCAGCATGGGACAGGACACAGATACGCAGTATTTT; D: TRBD1; V: TRBV5-1; size: .; J: TRBJ2-3
CDR3: CASRLRGRDEKLFF; DNA: TGTGCCAGTAGACTAAGGGGGCGCGATGAAAAACTGTTTTTT; D: TRBD1; V: TRBV19; size: .; J: TRBJ1-4
CDR3: CAWSVSGGPDTQYF; DNA: TGTGCCTGGAGTGTATCGGGAGGGCCAGATACGCAGTATTTT; D: TRBD2; V: TRBV30; size: .; J: TRBJ2-3
CDR3: CASRQGLNTEAFF; DNA: TGTGCCAGCAGACAGGGGCTGAACACTGAAGCTTTCTTT; D: TRBD1; V: TRBV25-1; size: once; J: TRBJ1-1
CDR3: CASSTYSTDTQYF; DNA: TGTGCCAGCAGCACCTACAGCACAGATACGCAGTATTTT; D: .; V: TRBV12-3/TRBV12-4; size: .; J: TRBJ2-3
CDR3: CAWSQFSDGYTF; DNA: TGTGCCTGGAGTCAATTCAGTGATGGCTACACCTTC; D: .; V: TRBV30; size: few; J: TRBJ1-2